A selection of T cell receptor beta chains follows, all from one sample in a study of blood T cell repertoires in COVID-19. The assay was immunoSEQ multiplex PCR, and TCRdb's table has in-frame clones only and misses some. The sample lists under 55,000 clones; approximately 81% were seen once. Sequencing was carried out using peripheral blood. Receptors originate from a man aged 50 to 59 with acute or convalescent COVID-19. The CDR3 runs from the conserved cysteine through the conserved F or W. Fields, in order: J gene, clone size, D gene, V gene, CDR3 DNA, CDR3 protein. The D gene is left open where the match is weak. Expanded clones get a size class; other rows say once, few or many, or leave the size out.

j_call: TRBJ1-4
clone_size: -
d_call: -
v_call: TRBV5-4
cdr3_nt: TGTGCCAGCAGCGATAGGGGAGGAGGCAGAGAAAAACTGTTTTTT
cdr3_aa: CASSDRGGGREKLFF

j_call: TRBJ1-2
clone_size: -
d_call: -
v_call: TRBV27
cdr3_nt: TGTGCCAGCAGTTTAAACATTAACTATGGCTACACCTTC
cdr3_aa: CASSLNINYGYTF

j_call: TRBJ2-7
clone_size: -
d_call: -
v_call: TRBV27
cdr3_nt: TGTGCCAGCAGTTTTGGACAAACCTACGAGCAGTACTTC
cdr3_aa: CASSFGQTYEQYF

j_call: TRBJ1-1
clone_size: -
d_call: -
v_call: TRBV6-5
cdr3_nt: TGTGCCAGCAGTTACCTCGCGGGCAACACTGAAGCTTTCTTT
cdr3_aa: CASSYLAGNTEAFF

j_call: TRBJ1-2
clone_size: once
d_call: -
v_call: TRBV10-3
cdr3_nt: TGTGCCATCAGCGATCCAGAAAGTGGCTACACCTTC
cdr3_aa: CAISDPESGYTF

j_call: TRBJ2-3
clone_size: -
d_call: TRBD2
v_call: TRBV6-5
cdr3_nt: TGTGCCAGCCTCAAGACTAGCGGGAGAGCAGATACGCAGTATTTT
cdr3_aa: CASLKTSGRADTQYF

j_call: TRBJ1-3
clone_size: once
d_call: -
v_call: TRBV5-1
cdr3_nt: TGCGCCAGCAGCTTGGAGGGGATTGGAGGAAACACCATATATTTT
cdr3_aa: CASSLEGIGGNTIYF

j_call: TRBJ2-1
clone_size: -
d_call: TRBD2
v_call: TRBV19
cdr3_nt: TGTGCCAGTAGTATAGACGGACTAGCGGGAGTCAGGAATGAGCAGTTCTTC
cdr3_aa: CASSIDGLAGVRNEQFF

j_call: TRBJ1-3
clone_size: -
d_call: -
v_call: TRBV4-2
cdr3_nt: TGTGCCAGCAGCCAAGAAGGTGGAGCTGGAAACACCATATATTTT
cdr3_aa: CASSQEGGAGNTIYF

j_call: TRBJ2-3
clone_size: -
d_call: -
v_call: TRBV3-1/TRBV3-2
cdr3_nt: TGTGCCAGCAGCCAAGGGTGGACTACCTACACAGATACGCAGTATTTT
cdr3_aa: CASSQGWTTYTDTQYF

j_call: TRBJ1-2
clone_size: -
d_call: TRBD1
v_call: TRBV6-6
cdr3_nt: TGTGCCAGCAGTCTCGCCCGGGACAGCAACTATGGCTACACCTTC
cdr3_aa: CASSLARDSNYGYTF

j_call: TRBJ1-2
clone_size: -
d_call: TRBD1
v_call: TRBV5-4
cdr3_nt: TGTGCCAGCAGCGGGGGACAGGGGGGTGGCTATGGCTACACCTTC
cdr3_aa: CASSGGQGGGYGYTF

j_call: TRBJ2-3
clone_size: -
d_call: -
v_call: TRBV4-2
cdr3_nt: TGTGCCAGCAGCCAAGGTGGAATAGCGAGCACAGATACGCAGTATTTT
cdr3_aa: CASSQGGIASTDTQYF

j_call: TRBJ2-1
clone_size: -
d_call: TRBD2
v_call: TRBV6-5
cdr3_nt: TGTGCCAGCAGTTCCGCCGGGACTAGCCGTCGCGATGAGCAGTTCTTC
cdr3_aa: CASSSAGTSRRDEQFF

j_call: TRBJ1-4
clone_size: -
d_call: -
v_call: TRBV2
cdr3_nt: TGTGCCAGCGGTCGGACTCAATACGGCGGAAAACTGTTTTTT
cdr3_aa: CASGRTQYGGKLFF

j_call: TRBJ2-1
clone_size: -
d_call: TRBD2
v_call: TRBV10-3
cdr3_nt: TGTGCCATCAGTAAGACTAGCGGGGGGGCGAGGGATGAGCAGTTCTTC
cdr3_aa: CAISKTSGGARDEQFF

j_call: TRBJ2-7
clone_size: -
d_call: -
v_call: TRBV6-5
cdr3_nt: TGTGCCAGCAGGTTATTCAGGGCTACCTACGGGCAGTACTTC
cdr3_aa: CASRLFRATYGQYF

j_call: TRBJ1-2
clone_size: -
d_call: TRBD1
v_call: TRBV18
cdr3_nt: TGTGCCAGCTCACCACCTAACGACAGGGCCTATGGCTACACCTTC
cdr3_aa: CASSPPNDRAYGYTF

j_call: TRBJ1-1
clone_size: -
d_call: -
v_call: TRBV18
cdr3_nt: TGTGCCAGCTCACTTCAGGGTCTTAACACTGAAGCTTTCTTT
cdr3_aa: CASSLQGLNTEAFF

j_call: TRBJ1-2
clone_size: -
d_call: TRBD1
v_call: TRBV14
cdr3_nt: TGTGCCAGCAGTTGGGGGACAGCCCTGTATGGCTACACCTTC
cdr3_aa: CASSWGTALYGYTF

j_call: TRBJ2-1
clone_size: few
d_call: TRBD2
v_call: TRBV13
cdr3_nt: TGTGCCAGCAGCTTCCTAGCGGCGGGAGCCCACAATGAGCAGTTCTTC
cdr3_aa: CASSFLAAGAHNEQFF

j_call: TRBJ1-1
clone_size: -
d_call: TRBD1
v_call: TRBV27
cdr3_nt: TGTGCCAGCAGTGCCACATTACAGGGGTACACTGAAGCTTTCTTT
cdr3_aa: CASSATLQGYTEAFF

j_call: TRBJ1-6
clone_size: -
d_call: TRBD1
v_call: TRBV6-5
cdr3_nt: TGTGCCAGCAGACCCGGGACAGTTAATTCACCCCTCCACTTT
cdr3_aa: CASRPGTVNSPLHF

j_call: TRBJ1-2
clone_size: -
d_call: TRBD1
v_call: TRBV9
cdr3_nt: TGTGCCAGCAGCGCCTACAGGGGAGACTATGGCTACACCTTC
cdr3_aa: CASSAYRGDYGYTF

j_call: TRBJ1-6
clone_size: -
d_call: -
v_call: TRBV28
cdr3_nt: TGTGCCAGCATACGAGGACCAAGGGTTGGGGACTACTATAATTCACCCCTCCACTTT
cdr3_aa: CASIRGPRVGDYYNSPLHF

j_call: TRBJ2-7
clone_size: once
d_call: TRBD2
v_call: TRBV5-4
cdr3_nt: TGTGCCAGCACCAAAGCGGGGGGGACCTACGAGCAGTACTTC
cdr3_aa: CASTKAGGTYEQYF

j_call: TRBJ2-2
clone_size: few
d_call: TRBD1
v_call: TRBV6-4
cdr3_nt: TGTGCCAGCAGTGAAGGGGGCTGGGACACCGGGGAGCTGTTTTTT
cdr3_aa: CASSEGGWDTGELFF

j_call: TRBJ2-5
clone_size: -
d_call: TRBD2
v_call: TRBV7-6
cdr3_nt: TGTGCCAGCAGCTTACGGCGGGAGGTCCAAGAGACCCAGTACTTC
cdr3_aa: CASSLRREVQETQYF

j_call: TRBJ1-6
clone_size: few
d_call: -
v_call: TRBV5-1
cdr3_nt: TGCGCCAGCAGCCAGGCCTGGTCGGATAATTCACCCCTCCACTTT
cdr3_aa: CASSQAWSDNSPLHF

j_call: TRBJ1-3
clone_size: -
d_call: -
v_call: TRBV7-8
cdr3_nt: TGTGCCAGCAGCCCTGGGGTAGGGGCCTCTGGAAACACCATATATTTT
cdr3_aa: CASSPGVGASGNTIYF

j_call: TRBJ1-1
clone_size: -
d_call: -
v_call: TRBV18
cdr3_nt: TGTGCCAGCTCACGACGGAGGGCCGACACTGAAGCTTTCTTT
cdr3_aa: CASSRRRADTEAFF

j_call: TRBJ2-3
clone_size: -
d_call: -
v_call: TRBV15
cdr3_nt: TGTGCCACCAGCATCCCCCCTAAAGATACGCAGTATTTT
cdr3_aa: CATSIPPKDTQYF

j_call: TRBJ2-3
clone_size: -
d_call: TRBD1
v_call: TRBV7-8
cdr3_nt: TGTGCCAGCAGCCCCCGGAGGTTACAGGGGGCGAGGGATACGCAGTATTTT
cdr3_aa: CASSPRRLQGARDTQYF

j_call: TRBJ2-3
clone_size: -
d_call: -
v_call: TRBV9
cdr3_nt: TGTGCCAGCAGCGTAACGGGACTCCCCACAGATACGCAGTATTTT
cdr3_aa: CASSVTGLPTDTQYF

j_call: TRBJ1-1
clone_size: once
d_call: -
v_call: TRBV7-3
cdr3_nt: TGTGCCAGCAGCCCAGGGCTCAGGGGAGCCACTGAAGCTTTCTTT
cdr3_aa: CASSPGLRGATEAFF

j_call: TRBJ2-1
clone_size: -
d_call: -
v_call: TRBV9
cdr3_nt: TGTGCCAGCAGCGTCAGGGGGGTCGATGAGCAGTTCTTC
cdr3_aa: CASSVRGVDEQFF

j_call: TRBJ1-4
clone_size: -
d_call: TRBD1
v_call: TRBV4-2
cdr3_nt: TGTGCCAGCAGCCAAGAATTGGGACAGGCAGAAAAACTGTTTTTT
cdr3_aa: CASSQELGQAEKLFF

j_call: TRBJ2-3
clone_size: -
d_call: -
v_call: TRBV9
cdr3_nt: TGTGCCAGCAACGTAGGGCCAGAAGATACGCAGTATTTT
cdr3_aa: CASNVGPEDTQYF

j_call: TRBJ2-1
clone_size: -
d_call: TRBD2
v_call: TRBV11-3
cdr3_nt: TGTGCCAGCAGCATTTCCAGGACTAGCGGGGGGGCACAGGAGCAGTTCTTC
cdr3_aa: CASSISRTSGGAQEQFF

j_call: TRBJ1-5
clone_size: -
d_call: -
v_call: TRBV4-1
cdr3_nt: TGCGCCAGCAGCCAAGGACTTATTAGCAATCAGCCCCAGCATTTT
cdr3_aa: CASSQGLISNQPQHF

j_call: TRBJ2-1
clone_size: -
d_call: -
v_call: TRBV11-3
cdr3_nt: TGTGCCAGCAGCGTACGGGGCGGGCGGGGCAATGAGCAGTTCTTC
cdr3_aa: CASSVRGGRGNEQFF